This record concerns one TCR beta chain sequence. Amplification of TCR beta CDR3 regions used RNA as the template. Primed by the HTBI set, a first-round RT-PCR was run on the TCR CDR3. One entry per CDR3 protein results from TCRdb running MiXCR on the multiplex PCR reads. The table has some 510,000 distinct CDR3 sequences, around 20% seen once. The germline V and J ends were trimmed by 1 base and 4 bases, with 8 bases remaining between them. Germline V gene sequence: CDR1 SGHDT, CDR2 YYEEEE. The CDR3 is made up of 13 amino acids. The data were obtained in a study of T cells in Graves' hyperthyroidism and ophthalmopathy.

The clonotype comes from a man aged 18 to 35 with Graves' hyperthyroidism. The rearrangement joins TRBV5-6 to TRBJ1-2; D remains ambiguous. Sequencing input: blood. CDR3 DNA sequence: TGTGCCAGCAGCTTGAACAGTCGCTATGGCTACACCTTC. It codes for CASSLNSRYGYTF.